The present entry profiles one T cell receptor (beta chain) with its context. Antigen specificity is unknown. The data are from a study of T cells after posttransplantation cyclophosphamide. Study-level points and caveats: After PTCy, TRB diversity resembled that of CNI/methotrexate controls. Later blood repertoires were often dominated by clones from the donor CD8+ memory compartment. Blood and skin or GI T cell repertoires showed limited TRB overlap.

Some clones are missing from TCRdb's copy, which holds only in-frame ones; the method was immunoSEQ multiplex PCR. The sample holds some 14,000 clones; around 74% are singletons and the top ten take about 1.3%. The related graft donor's blood sample was taken on the day of bone marrow donation. Germline values: CDR1 MNHNS, CDR2 SASEGT. This CDR3 comprises 15 residues. Trimming removed 8 bases from V and 3 bases from J, with 17 bases in between. The sample taken for sequencing was memory CD4+ T cells sorted from PBMCs. This clonotype was sampled from a man aged 50-60 years. The chain carries TRBV6-1 and TRBJ1-5; D gene ambiguous. The CDR3 here is CASGETLSPNQPQHF. In DNA, the CDR3 is TGTGCCAGCGGCGAGACACTTTCCCCCAATCAGCCCCAGCATTTT.